One sample yielded the 22 T cell receptor beta chains listed below, sequenced in a study of OX40 agonist ivuxolimab in advanced cancers. Profiled with immunoSEQ multiplex PCR; TCRdb holds only in-frame clones, not every one. The sample has 37,000 or so clones; roughly 84% are singletons. This sample comprised CD4+ or CD8+ T cells sorted from blood, obtained in a trial of the OX40 agonist ivuxolimab. All receptors come from an adult with an advanced solid tumor such as melanoma, head and neck, liver or kidney cancer.

The chain combines TRBV7-9 with TRBJ1-5; no reliable D call. This CDR3 is 14 amino acids long. Germline-derived CDR1 and CDR2 are SEHNR and FQNEAQ (reference sequence). The germline V and J ends were trimmed by 5 bases and 6 bases, with 14 bases remaining between them. In DNA form, the CDR3 reads TGTGCCAGCAGCCTTTCCGGGGAGGTTCAGCCCCAGCATTTT. Its protein is CASSLSGEVQPQHF.

The chain uses TRBV9 and TRBJ2-5, with D perhaps matching TRBD1 or TRBD2 (5 bases each). The DNA end is more similar to TRBJ2-7, so the J call may be wrong. Germline CDR1 and CDR2: SGDLS and YYNGEE. The CDR3 sequence is 12 residues long. The CDR3 is CASSVVGGEQYF. CDR3 coding DNA: TGTGCCAGCAGCGTAGTTGGGGGCGAGCAGTACTTC.

The chain joins TRBV15 to TRBJ1-1; D is perhaps TRBD1 (5 bases). This CDR3 is built from 15 residues. V was clipped by 0 bases and J by 6 bases, with 14 bases between them. Germline V gene data show CDR1 as LNHNV and CDR2 as YYDKDF (reference sequence). The CDR3 loop reads CATSRDRGDNAEAFF. The CDR3 nucleotides are TGTGCCACCAGCAGAGATCGGGGGGATAACGCTGAAGCTTTCTTT.

This clone was seen a single time. V gene TRBV5-1 combines with J gene TRBJ2-7, with 7 bases identical to TRBD1. Looked up from germline, CDR1 is SGHRS and CDR2 is YFSETQ. The length of the CDR3 is 15 residues. With V trimmed by 1 base and J by 5 bases, 9 bases remained unmatched. Written as DNA, the CDR3 is TGCGCCAGCAGCTTGCCACAGGGGTCCATGGACGAGCAGTACTTC. It encodes CASSLPQGSMDEQYF. The full variable domain, completed using reference TRBV5-1 and TRBJ2-7, is KAGVTQTPRYLIKTRGQQVTLSCSPISGHRSVSWYQQTPGQGLQFLFEYFSETQRNKGNFPGRFSGRQFSNSRSEMNVSTLELGDSALYLCASSLPQGSMDEQYFGPGTRLTVT.

The gene calls are TRBV6-1 and TRBJ1-2; 9 positions match TRBD1. V shed 5 bases and J 8 bases; nucleotides not matched to a gene: 12. The CDR3 has 15 amino acids. Germline CDR1 and CDR2: MNHNS and SASEGT. CDR3 region: CASSNRDREKKGYTF. The CDR3 nucleotides read TGTGCCAGCAGTAACCGGGACAGGGAAAAGAAAGGCTACACCTTC.

The gene calls are TRBV7-2 and TRBJ2-7, with D possibly matching TRBD1 (5 bases). There are 13 residues in the CDR3. Germline V CDR1 and CDR2: SGHTA, FQGNSA. The ends were cut back, 5 bases at V and 3 bases at J, with 11 bases in the middle. The CDR3 sequence: CASSLYQGYEQYF. The CDR3 region has the DNA TGTGCCAGCAGCCTATACCAGGGCTACGAGCAGTACTTC.

The genes are TRBV27 and TRBJ2-7; the match to TRBD2 covers 9 bases. Germline values: CDR1 MNHEY, CDR2 SMNVEV (reference sequence). Germline trimming cut 5 bases from V and 3 bases from J; bases unmatched to any gene: 5. CDR3 length: 14 amino acids. The CDR3 region has the DNA TGTGCCAGCAGTCCCGGGACTAGCTTCTACGAGCAGTACTTC. It encodes CASSPGTSFYEQYF.

The chain employs TRBV5-6 and TRBJ2-3; weak D call: TRBD2 (5 bases). This CDR3 is built from 14 residues. The V gene lost 4 bases and the J gene lost 15 bases, with 24 bases spanning the gap. CDR1 SGHDT and CDR2 YYEEEE come from the germline V gene. The CDR3 is CASSSAARGRKVYF. The CDR3 nucleotides read TGTGCCAGCAGCAGCGCCGCACGGGGTCGGAAGGTTTATTTT.

This clone was found once. The genes are TRBV11-2 and TRBJ2-7; D gene ambiguous. CDR3 length: 14 residues. Trimming stripped 2 bases from V and 5 bases from J, with 13 bases between. Germline V CDR1 and CDR2: SGHAT, FQNNGV. CDR3 loop: CASSLIRWVNEQYF. The CDR3 DNA reads TGTGCCAGCAGCTTAATTCGGTGGGTCAACGAGCAGTACTTC.

The chain combines TRBV4-1 with TRBJ1-5; TRBD1 aligns across 7 bases. The CDR3 is 17 residues long. Germline assignment: CDR1 MGHRA and CDR2 YSYEKL. J was trimmed by 0 bases and V by 0 bases; bases with no gene match: 5. CDR3 nucleotide sequence: TGCGCCAGCAGCCAAGATGCCCAGGGGGTTAGCAATCAGCCCCAGCATTTT. Amino acids: CASSQDAQGVSNQPQHF.

CDR3 in DNA: TGTGCCTGGAGCGTAGGGACAGGGGGAGGCTACACCTTC. Translated: CAWSVGTGGGYTF. The chain employs TRBV30 and TRBJ1-2, with TRBD1 identical over 11 bases. Germline V lookup: CDR1 GTSNPN, CDR2 SVGIG (reference sequence). With V trimmed by 3 bases and J by 8 bases, 5 bases remained unmatched. The CDR3 contains 13 residues.

This chain links TRBV6-5 with TRBJ2-3; 7 bases are a match to TRBD2. The junction had 10 bases not matched to a gene; V was cut back by 1 base and J by 9 bases. Germline loops: CDR1 MNHEY, CDR2 SVGAGI. This CDR3 spans 15 amino acids. CDR3 amino acids: CASSYWWGGTRTQYF. In nucleotides, the CDR3 is TGTGCCAGCAGTTACTGGTGGGGGGGGACGCGAACGCAGTATTTT.

The CDR3 DNA reads TGTGCCAGCTCACCGGGACAGGGGGCTGATGGCTACACCTTC. It yields the protein CASSPGQGADGYTF. The chain uses TRBV18 and TRBJ1-2, with TRBD1 identical over 12 bases. The V gene's germline CDR1 is KGHSH and CDR2 LQKENI. This CDR3 has 14 amino acids. V was clipped by 3 bases and J by 6 bases; unmatched bases: 2.

The rearrangement joins TRBV6-5 to TRBJ2-5; no definite D call. The length of the CDR3 is 14 residues. Germline lookup yields CDR1 MNHEY and CDR2 SVGAGI. Trimming took off 2 bases at V and 3 bases at J, with 10 bases between the two ends. CDR3 sequence (DNA): TGTGCCAGCAGTTACACTAACTCGGAAGAGACCCAGTACTTC. Protein sequence: CASSYTNSEETQYF.

The genes are TRBV5-1 and TRBJ2-3; TRBD2 matches 7 bases. The CDR3 runs to 16 residues. Germline CDR1 and CDR2: SGHRS and YFSETQ. Trimming removed 4 bases from V and 1 base from J; junction bases left unmatched: 9. The CDR3: CASSQGRGSGTDTQYF. Written as DNA, the CDR3 is TGCGCCAGCAGCCAAGGGCGGGGGAGTGGCACAGATACGCAGTATTTT.

The chain is built from TRBV9 and TRBJ2-1, with 9 bases fitting TRBD2. Germline trimming cut 0 bases from V and 2 bases from J; bases unmatched to any gene: 9. The CDR3 totals 18 residues. Germline V gives CDR1 SGDLS, CDR2 YYNGEE. CDR3 DNA sequence: TGTGCCAGCAGCGTAGGGACTAGCGACCTCATCCCCTACAATGAGCAGTTCTTC. Protein product: CASSVGTSDLIPYNEQFF.

V and J are TRBV7-8 and TRBJ1-1, with TRBD1 as a possible D gene (6 bases). CDR1 SGHVS and CDR2 FQNEAQ come from the germline V gene. The ends were cut back, 2 bases at V and 0 bases at J, with 13 bases in the middle. This CDR3 comprises 16 residues. This CDR3 is CASSLTGNTLNTEAFF. In DNA form, the CDR3 reads TGTGCCAGCAGCTTAACAGGGAACACCCTGAACACTGAAGCTTTCTTT.

This chain links TRBV25-1 with TRBJ1-2, with D tentatively TRBD1 (5 bases). V lost 6 bases to trimming and J lost 5 bases, with 16 bases between them. CDR1 MGHDK and CDR2 SYGVNS come from the germline V gene. The CDR3 covers 14 residues. The CDR3 loop reads CASSLGQGGYGYTF. The CDR3 DNA sequence: TGTGCCAGCAGCTTAGGGCAGGGTGGATATGGCTACACCTTC.

The J gene is TRBJ2-7, the V gene TRBV5-1; the match to TRBD1 covers 8 bases. V lost 4 bases, J lost 3 bases, and 15 bases stayed unmatched. Germline V gene lookup returns CDR1 SGHRS and CDR2 YFSETQ. This CDR3 spans 17 amino acids. This chain's CDR3 is CASSHSGTGFTVYEQYF. In DNA form, the CDR3 reads TGCGCCAGCAGCCATTCCGGGACAGGTTTTACGGTCTACGAGCAGTACTTC. Full variable domain (remainder filled in from reference TRBV5-1 and TRBJ2-7): KAGVTQTPRYLIKTRGQQVTLSCSPISGHRSVSWYQQTPGQGLQFLFEYFSETQRNKGNFPGRFSGRQFSNSRSEMNVSTLELGDSALYLCASSHSGTGFTVYEQYFGPGTRLTVT.

The rearrangement joins TRBV7-9 to TRBJ2-3; 7 bases are shared with TRBD2. The V gene end was trimmed by 2 bases and the J gene end by 0 bases; junction bases not matched to a gene: 11. CDR1 and CDR2 from the germline V gene are SEHNR and FQNEAQ (reference sequence). The CDR3 has 18 residues. For the CDR3, the DNA is TGTGCCAGCAGCTTATGGGGGAGGGCGGGGGATAGCACAGATACGCAGTATTTT. Protein: CASSLWGRAGDSTDTQYF.

This sequence joins TRBV11-2 and TRBJ2-3, with TRBD2 matching over 11 bases. Trimming removed 7 bases from V and 4 bases from J; junction bases left unmatched: 4. The CDR3 has 14 residues. CDR1 and CDR2 (germline): SGHAT, FQNNGV. Here the CDR3 reads CASNIAGGADTQYF. The CDR3 nucleotides are TGTGCCAGCAACATAGCGGGGGGGGCAGATACGCAGTATTTT.

DNA of the CDR3: TGCGCCAGGAGCCCTATGGAAGAGACCCAGTACTTC. It specifies CARSPMEETQYF. The rearrangement links TRBV23-1 to TRBJ2-5; D call uncertain. TRBV23-1 is treated as an ORF (open reading frame) with a function not yet certain. CDR3 length: 12 amino acids. The germline V and J ends were trimmed by 9 bases and 3 bases, with 11 bases remaining between them.